This TCR beta chain appears in the sequencing data of a study of blood T cell repertoires in COVID-19. About the study: Specimens from acute and convalescent COVID-19 originated in the United States, Italy and Spain.

Germline V CDR1 and CDR2: SNHLY, FYNNEI. V lost 3 bases, J lost 5 bases, and 6 bases stayed unmatched. CDR3 length: 17 residues. This table comes from immunoSEQ multiplex PCR, and its TCRdb copy is limited to in-frame clones, with some not included. There are about 84,000 clones in the sample; roughly 90% occur only once, and more than 1% lies in the top ten. This clone was seen a few times. The chain uses TRBV2 and TRBJ2-2; 13 bases are shared with TRBD2. The TCR was taken from a man older than 75 with active or convalescent COVID-19. Material: peripheral blood. CDR3 bases: TGTGCCAGCAGTGACCGGACTAGCGGGAGAGGTACCGGGGAGCTGTTTTTT. Protein: CASSDRTSGRGTGELFF.